The source of this TCR beta chain is a study of Ad26.COV2.S vaccination and SARS-CoV-2 variants. Germline V gene sequence: CDR1 MNHEY, CDR2 SVGEGT. The CDR3 loop spans 14 amino acids. V was shortened by 4 bases and J by 4 bases, with 12 bases between the two germline ends. Study conclusions and caveats: Spike-specific TCR breadth ran higher among vaccine recipients than placebo recipients. For non-spike TCRs, breadth in vaccine recipients resembled that in placebo recipients. Measurements of TCR breadth and depth may have given underestimates of the total T cell responses.

This clone came up a few times. As yet, its antigen is unknown. Method: immunoSEQ multiplex PCR; TCRdb's copy keeps in-frame clones and lacks some. The sample holds 250,000 or so clones, around nine tenths seen once. Treatment noted: roughly 18 received Ad26.COV2.S at low or high dose, single or two shots; 5 received placebo; per-sample allocation not given. Specimen acquisition occurred on day 63 following the initial vaccine or placebo injection. The genes are TRBV6-2 or TRBV6-3 and TRBJ2-3, with no clear D. Sequenced material: peripheral blood, taken in a trial of Ad26.COV2.S vaccine versus placebo. The TCR was taken from a person between 18 and 65 years old who received the Ad26.COV2.S COVID-19 vaccine or a placebo. The CDR3 coding sequence is TGTGCCAGCAGTTCCCTTAGTTCCGCAGATACGCAGTATTTT. This encodes CASSSLSSADTQYF.